The 29 T cell receptor beta chains given below trace back to one sample, sequenced in a study of T cell responses to AZD1222 COVID-19 vaccine. Measured with immunoSEQ multiplex PCR; TCRdb has only the in-frame clones, and not every one. The sample lists about 120,000 clones; approximately 84% were seen once. The sample here was peripheral blood, taken on day 0 of AZD1222 vaccination. The receptors originated from an adult in good health.

The chain couples TRBV10-3 to TRBJ2-2; 8 nucleotides match TRBD1. Germline CDR1 and CDR2: ENHRY and SYGVKD. The CDR3 sequence is 17 residues long. Trimming cost V 6 bases and J 1 base; bases outside gene matches: 10. The CDR3 protein is CAIRAKTGDENTGELFF. The DNA of the CDR3 is TGTGCCATCAGGGCCAAGACAGGGGACGAGAACACCGGGGAGCTGTTTTTT.

The table lists this clone with a few counts. The chain is built from TRBV21-1 and TRBJ2-5; no DNA check was done on the table's D call, TRBD2. TRBV21-1 is a pseudogene locus. The length of the CDR3 is 15 residues. The CDR3: CASSLLRGQGETQYF. DNA of the CDR3: TGTGCCAGCAGTCTCTTGCGGGGGCAAGGGGAGACCCAGTACTTC.

The CDR3: CASMTAGNTEAFF. In nucleotides, the CDR3 is TGTGCCAGCATGACCGCGGGGAACACTGAAGCTTTCTTT. V usage is TRBV7-9 and J usage is TRBJ1-1; D gene uncertain. In germline, CDR1 is SEHNR, CDR2 FQNEAQ (reference sequence). The CDR3 extends over 13 amino acids. Trimming took 7 bases from V and 1 from J, leaving 10 bases between them.

V is TRBV2 and J is TRBJ1-4; 8 nucleotides align to TRBD1. Germline values: CDR1 SNHLY, CDR2 FYNNEI. V lost 7 bases to trimming and J lost 8 bases; unmatched junction nucleotides: 15. The CDR3 length is 16 residues. The CDR3 nucleotides read TGTGCCAGCACCCCGGGACAGGCCTCAAATGGAGAAAAACTGTTTTTT. This encodes CASTPGQASNGEKLFF.

The V gene is TRBV15, the J gene TRBJ2-3, with 8 bases matching TRBD2. Trimming removed 0 bases from V and 8 bases from J; junction bases left unmatched: 4. Germline lookup yields CDR1 LNHNV and CDR2 YYDKDF (reference sequence). The CDR3 loop spans 14 amino acids. CDR3 sequence reads: CATSRDMLAGTQYF. CDR3 coding DNA: TGTGCCACCAGCAGAGATATGCTAGCGGGTACGCAGTATTTT.

The chain uses TRBV30 and TRBJ2-2; D is uncertain. CDR1 is GTSNPN, CDR2 SVGIG, per germline (reference sequence). The CDR3 is 14 amino acids. Deletions cut 7 bases from V and 3 bases from J, with 15 bases between. CDR3 residues: CALRLREDTGELFF. The CDR3 region has the DNA TGTGCCTTAAGACTTAGGGAAGACACCGGGGAGCTGTTTTTT.

The chain employs TRBV5-1 and TRBJ1-1; 8 nucleotides agree with TRBD1. Germline V lookup: CDR1 SGHRS, CDR2 YFSETQ. Trimming at V came to 4 bases and at J to 3 bases, leaving 8 bases not matched to a gene. This CDR3 region has 15 residues. Here the CDR3 DNA reads TGCGCCAGCAGCACCTGGACAGGGACTTACACTGAAGCTTTCTTT. It is translated as CASSTWTGTYTEAFF.

The V gene is TRBV4-1, the J gene TRBJ2-3, with 8 bases that match TRBD2. This CDR3 contains 17 residues. Trimming at V came to 1 base and at J to 3 bases, leaving 9 bases not matched to a gene. Looked up from germline, CDR1 is MGHRA and CDR2 is YSYEKL. The CDR3 nucleotides are TGCGCCAGCAGCCAAGGCCCAAGCGGGAGCAATACAGATACGCAGTATTTT. Amino acids: CASSQGPSGSNTDTQYF.

This clone was seen a few times. This chain links TRBV5-6 with TRBJ2-7, with D possibly being TRBD2 (5 bases). Between the trimmed V and J ends, which lost 2 bases and 2 bases, there was a span of 17 bases. This CDR3 region has 16 residues. The germline gives CDR1 SGHDT, CDR2 YYEEEE. This chain's CDR3 is CASSLGGGVNTYEQYF. CDR3 sequence (DNA): TGTGCCAGCAGCTTAGGAGGTGGGGTCAATACCTACGAGCAGTACTTC.

V gene TRBV4-1 combines with J gene TRBJ2-4; the match to TRBD1 covers 8 bases. Germline loops: CDR1 MGHRA, CDR2 YSYEKL. The CDR3 is 16 amino acids. V shed 2 bases and J 6 bases; nucleotides not matched to a gene: 9. This chain's CDR3 is CASSQYPPGGGNIQYF. In nucleotides, the CDR3 is TGCGCCAGCAGCCAATATCCTCCAGGGGGCGGAAACATTCAGTACTTC.

This clone was counted once. The chain combines TRBV2 with TRBJ1-2; D uncertain. The CDR3 length is 12 residues. Trimming removed 8 bases from V and 4 bases from J, with 11 bases in between. The germline CDR1 and CDR2 sequences are SNHLY and FYNNEI. The chain's CDR3 is CASPQDSYGYTF. For the CDR3, the DNA is TGTGCCAGCCCTCAGGATAGCTATGGCTACACCTTC.

The rearrangement uses TRBV5-1 and TRBJ1-1, with 7 bases matching TRBD1. CDR1 SGHRS and CDR2 YFSETQ come from the germline V gene. Unmatched junction bases numbered 5, after V lost 0 bases and J lost 3 bases. CDR3 length equals 15 residues. The CDR3 bases are TGCGCCAGCAGCTTGGCCGGAGACAGGGACACTGAAGCTTTCTTT. Translating it yields CASSLAGDRDTEAFF.

The V gene is TRBV9, the J gene TRBJ1-3, with D maybe TRBD1 (6 bases). V dropped 0 bases and J dropped 0 bases, with 13 bases sitting between them. Germline CDR1 and CDR2: SGDLS and YYNGEE. CDR3 length: 17 residues. The chain's CDR3 is CASSVADSLSSGNTIYF. The DNA of the CDR3 is TGTGCCAGCAGCGTAGCGGACAGCCTCAGCTCTGGAAACACCATATATTTT.

V is TRBV27 and J is TRBJ1-2; 8 positions match TRBD1. Germline CDR1 is MNHEY and CDR2 is SMNVEV (reference sequence). The CDR3 is 12 residues long. Unmatched junction bases numbered 3, after V lost 5 bases and J lost 7 bases. The CDR3 loop is CASSRGTGGYTF. The CDR3 DNA is TGTGCCAGCAGTAGGGGGACAGGTGGCTACACCTTC.

The genes are TRBV30 and TRBJ2-1; 13 positions agree with TRBD2. CDR1 GTSNPN and CDR2 SVGIG come from the germline V gene (reference sequence). The CDR3 has 16 amino acids. The V segment lost 8 bases and the J segment 6 bases; nucleotides outside the gene matches: 13. CDR3 region: CARSRQLAGGPNEQFF. The CDR3 coding sequence is TGTGCCCGCTCTCGACAACTAGCGGGAGGGCCCAATGAGCAGTTCTTC.

This clone has a single count. J is TRBJ2-1 and V is TRBV10-3; D is ambiguous. The V end was cut by 10 bases, the J end by 7 bases, with 20 bases between. In germline, CDR1 is ENHRY, CDR2 SYGVKD. CDR3 length: 14 amino acids. The CDR3 spells CATLLAPERNEQFF. CDR3 nucleotides: TGTGCCACCTTGCTGGCACCGGAGAGGAATGAGCAGTTCTTC.

The chain has TRBV6-5 and TRBJ1-1; 7 bases match TRBD1. The CDR3 has 15 amino acids. The germline gives CDR1 MNHEY, CDR2 SVGAGI. The ends lost 6 bases at V and 1 base at J; junction bases unmatched: 8. CDR3 sequence: CASSSGDSKNTEAFF. CDR3 DNA sequence: TGTGCCAGCAGCTCAGGGGACAGCAAGAACACTGAAGCTTTCTTT.

The J gene is TRBJ2-3, the V gene TRBV28; 10 bases line up with TRBD1. The ends lost 5 bases at V and 3 bases at J; junction bases unmatched: 11. CDR1 and CDR2 (germline): MDHEN, SYDVKM. The CDR3 consists of 17 residues. This CDR3 reads CASSILLRDRGTDTQYF. In DNA, the CDR3 is TGTGCCAGCAGTATTCTCTTGCGGGACAGGGGAACAGATACGCAGTATTTT.

This chain connects TRBV19 to TRBJ2-7, with 9 bases identical to TRBD1. The ends lost 9 bases at V and 4 bases at J; junction bases unmatched: 4. This CDR3 has 12 amino acids. Germline V CDR1 and CDR2: LNHDA, SQIVND (reference sequence). In nucleotides, the CDR3 is TGTGCCAGAGGGGACAGGGCATACGAGCAGTACTTC. It translates to CARGDRAYEQYF.

The gene calls are TRBV28 and TRBJ1-5; a weak D match, TRBD1 (6 bases). CDR1 and CDR2 from the germline V gene are MDHEN and SYDVKM. Trimming cost V 6 bases and J 0 bases, with 15 bases left between them. The CDR3 has 16 amino acids. The CDR3 here is CASSPAGHYSNQPQHF. CDR3 nucleotide sequence: TGTGCCAGCAGCCCTGCGGGACACTATAGCAATCAGCCCCAGCATTTT.

Only one count was recorded for this clone. The CDR3 region has the DNA TGCGCCAGCAGCTCCCAGGGTCGGGGTAATGAAAAACTGTTTTTT. This encodes CASSSQGRGNEKLFF. The V and J genes are TRBV5-1 and TRBJ1-4, with a tentative D call TRBD1 (5 bases). The ends were cut back, 3 bases at V and 4 bases at J, with 13 bases in the middle. Per germline, CDR1 SGHRS and CDR2 YFSETQ. This CDR3 has 15 amino acids.

CDR3: CASTFEGPMNTEAFF. Here the CDR3 DNA reads TGTGCCAGCACCTTTGAGGGTCCCATGAACACTGAAGCTTTCTTT. V is TRBV2 and J is TRBJ1-1; D unclear. Germline CDR1 reads SNHLY; CDR2 reads FYNNEI. V was trimmed by 7 bases and J by 0 bases, leaving 15 bases between them. The CDR3 runs 15 residues.

The genes are TRBV4-2 and TRBJ2-2; 10 bases agree with TRBD2. The CDR3 runs to 19 residues. Losses at the gene ends were 4 bases for V and 5 bases for J; bases not matched to a gene: 16. Germline V CDR1 and CDR2: LGHNA, YNFKEQ. The CDR3 here is CASSLGRFSGGSYTGELFF. DNA for the CDR3: TGTGCCAGCAGCCTCGGCCGCTTTAGCGGGGGGAGCTATACCGGGGAGCTGTTTTTT.

The chain is built from TRBV6-5 and TRBJ2-7; 7 nucleotides align to TRBD1. CDR3 size: 13 residues. The trim removed 6 bases at V and 1 base at J, leaving 3 bases unmatched. CDR1 and CDR2 (germline): MNHEY, SVGAGI. CDR3 region: CASRVTGSYEQYF. For the CDR3, the DNA is TGTGCCAGCAGGGTGACAGGGTCCTACGAGCAGTACTTC.

This CDR3 is CASSFGRATRQPQHF. The CDR3 DNA follows: TGCGCCAGCAGCTTTGGACGGGCGACGCGTCAGCCCCAGCATTTT. The chain uses TRBV5-1 and TRBJ1-5, with D uncertain. Germline CDR1 reads SGHRS; CDR2 reads YFSETQ. This CDR3 region has 15 residues. V was pared by 2 bases and J by 6 bases, with 15 bases between.

The rearrangement joins TRBV28 to TRBJ2-4; tentative D call: TRBD1 (5 bases). CDR3 length equals 14 residues. Germline CDR1 MDHEN, CDR2 SYDVKM. Trimming removed 3 bases at V and 4 bases at J, with 10 bases between. CDR3 sequence (DNA): TGTGCCAGCAGTTTGGGGCAAGATAAAAACATTCAGTACTTC. This translates into CASSLGQDKNIQYF.

This chain links TRBV28 with TRBJ2-4; 7 positions match TRBD1. Germline CDR1 reads MDHEN; CDR2 reads SYDVKM. V was pared by 5 bases and J by 0 bases, with 4 bases of the junction left unmatched. The CDR3 has 15 residues. The DNA of the CDR3 is TGTGCCAGCAGTCCCCAGGGGGAAGCCAAAAACATTCAGTACTTC. This sequence encodes CASSPQGEAKNIQYF.

Only a few counts were recorded for this clone. V gene TRBV7-2 combines with J gene TRBJ1-2, with D perhaps TRBD1 (6 bases). V lost 2 bases to trimming and J lost 4 bases, with 14 bases between them. The CDR3 runs 15 residues. Per germline, CDR1 SGHTA and CDR2 FQGNSA. CDR3 protein: CASSLSGGQIYGYTF. Written as DNA, the CDR3 is TGTGCCAGCAGCTTAAGCGGGGGGCAAATCTATGGCTACACCTTC.

The chain uses TRBV5-1 and TRBJ2-1, with 9 bases fitting TRBD2. Germline CDR1 and CDR2: SGHRS and YFSETQ. The V and J ends lost 3 bases and 10 bases, in that order; junction bases with no gene match: 17. This CDR3 spans 17 amino acids. CDR3 DNA sequence: TGCGCCAGCAGCTCCCTCCCGAGCGGGGGGACTCTAGGGGAGCAGTTCTTC. Translated, it gives CASSSLPSGGTLGEQFF.